The 24 T cell receptor beta chains listed next were all sequenced from one sample in a study of metastatic and nonmetastatic thyroid tumors. Before thyroid surgery, none of the patients had received any treatment. MiXCR reprocessed the PCR reads for TCRdb. The repertoire consists of 35,000 to 40,000 clones, with around 26% occurring once and the leading ten covering 9.6%. The sample comprised blood. Receptor source: a female donor with papillary thyroid cancer or a benign thyroid nodule (not recorded which). Some clones in this sample may be carry-over from other donors' samples.

This clone rates as medium-sized. J is TRBJ1-2 and V is TRBV12-3 or TRBV12-4, with TRBD1 matching over 11 bases. Trimming removed 2 bases from V and 6 bases from J; junction bases left unmatched: 5. The CDR3 has 15 residues. CDR3 protein: CASSLPGQGGDGYTF. CDR3 nucleotides: TGTGCCAGCAGTTTACCGGGACAGGGGGGAGATGGCTACACCTTC.

As to this clone: Possible read error: a much larger clone is one base away. This chain uses TRBV28 with TRBJ2-3; a possible D gene is TRBD2 (6 bases). CDR3 length equals 18 residues. CDR1 MDHEN and CDR2 SYDVKM come from the germline V gene. For the CDR3, the DNA is TGTTCCAGCAGATCCCCGACTTCAGCGGGTGGGCACCAAGATACGCAGTATTTT. Amino acids: CSSRSPTSAGGHQDTQYF.

This clone was counted at least ten times. Other nucleotide sequences from this sample produce the same CDR3. The chain recombines TRBV6-1 with TRBJ1-1; TRBD1 is a possible D gene (5 bases). The CDR3 runs to 14 residues. Germline assignment: CDR1 MNHNS and CDR2 SASEGT. Trimming pared 6 bases from V and 8 bases from J, leaving 19 bases between. CDR3 sequence (DNA): TGTGCCAGCAGCCCCCGGGGGGGGACGGGGGAAGCTTTCTTT. Its translation is CASSPRGGTGEAFF.

As DNA, the CDR3 is TGTGCCAGCAGTGACGCAGGGGGTCAATATGGCTACACCTTC. The encoded protein is CASSDAGGQYGYTF. The V and J genes are TRBV6-1 and TRBJ1-2; 7 bases are a match to TRBD1. The length of the CDR3 is 14 residues. V gave up 3 bases and J gave up 5 bases; unmatched junction bases: 6. CDR1 and CDR2 (germline): MNHNS, SASEGT.

This clone has a count of ten or more. The CDR3 loop is CASSARTAVTEAFF. The CDR3 DNA sequence: TGTGCCAGCAGTGCGAGGACAGCGGTCACTGAAGCTTTCTTT. The V call is TRBV2, the J call TRBJ1-1, with TRBD1 as a possible D gene (6 bases). The CDR3 length is 14 residues. The germline V gene has CDR1 SNHLY and CDR2 FYNNEI. Deletions cut 4 bases from V and 4 bases from J, with 13 bases between. Filled out from reference TRBV2 and TRBJ1-1, the complete variable domain reads EPEVTQTPSHQVTQMGQEVILRCVPISNHLYFYWYRQILGQKVEFLVSFYNNEISEKSEIFDDQFSVERPDGSNFTLKIRSTKLEDSAMYFCASSARTAVTEAFFGQGTRLTVV.

The chain uses TRBV4-1 and TRBJ1-2, with 10 bases lining up with TRBD1. Losses at the gene ends were 0 bases for V and 3 bases for J; bases not matched to a gene: 13. This CDR3 has 19 amino acids. Germline V gives CDR1 MGHRA, CDR2 YSYEKL. CDR3 sequence: CASSQDLGWDRGAHYGYTF. The CDR3 nucleotides are TGCGCCAGCAGCCAAGATTTGGGGTGGGACAGGGGAGCTCACTATGGCTACACCTTC.

The CDR3 sequence: CSAREGRGYYGYTF. The CDR3, as DNA: TGCAGTGCTAGAGAGGGCCGCGGATACTATGGCTACACCTTC. V usage is TRBV20-1 and J usage is TRBJ1-2; D is unresolved. This CDR3 is 14 amino acids long. V dropped 0 bases and J dropped 3 bases, with 11 bases sitting between them. Germline CDR1 is DFQATT and CDR2 is SNEGSKA (reference sequence).

This clone came up a few times. This chain's CDR3 is CASSSASGIGELFF. In DNA form, the CDR3 reads TGTGCCAGCAGTTCGGCTAGCGGGATAGGGGAGCTGTTTTTT. The chain joins TRBV6-2 or TRBV6-3 to TRBJ2-2, with 9 bases aligning to TRBD2. Germline V gene sequence: CDR1 MNHEY, CDR2 SVGEGT. The CDR3 spans 14 residues. The junction had 5 bases not matched to a gene; V was cut back by 4 bases and J by 8 bases.

As to this clone: This CDR3 is missing its conserved last phenylalanine or tryptophan, likely due to a read error. The DNA is omitted, as the CDR3 cannot be located on it reliably, and the CDR3 follows TCRdb's listing. The chain has TRBV7-2 and TRBJ2-4; the DNA was not used to check the table's D call, TRBD2. The CDR3 length equals 9 residues, ends included. Germline-derived CDR1 and CDR2 are SGHTA and FQGNSA. CDR3 protein: CASSLHRPS.

This clone was seen ten or more times. The chain has TRBV20-1 and TRBJ2-1; TRBD2 matches at 7 bases. The CDR3 extends over 16 amino acids. The germline V gene encodes CDR1 DFQATT and CDR2 SNEGSKA (reference sequence). Germline trimming cut 6 bases from V and 7 bases from J; bases unmatched to any gene: 18. The CDR3 DNA follows: TGCAGTGCCCCCCGGTGGACTAGTGAAGCTTCGAATGAGCAGTTCTTC. Translated, it gives CSAPRWTSEASNEQFF.

This clone is categorized as medium-sized. The V gene is TRBV12-3 or TRBV12-4, the J gene TRBJ1-1; D is uncertain. CDR3 size: 13 residues. Trimming removed 5 bases at V and 1 base at J, with 8 bases between. In DNA, the CDR3 is TGTGCCAGCAGTCCCTCAGAGAACACTGAAGCTTTCTTT. Translation: CASSPSENTEAFF.

This clone was recorded at least ten times. A much bigger clone sits one base away, suggesting this may be a read error. The J gene is TRBJ1-1, the V gene TRBV15; D call uncertain. The ends were cut back, 1 base at V and 0 bases at J, with 9 bases in the middle. The CDR3 is made up of 15 amino acids. CDR1 is LNHNV, CDR2 YYDKDF, per germline (reference sequence). The CDR3 DNA reads TGTGCCACCAGCAGAGCCCGGATAATGAACACTGAAGCTTTCTTT. It yields the protein CATSRARIMNTEAFF. Full variable domain (outside the CDR3, taken from reference TRBV15 and TRBJ1-1): DAMVIQNPRYQVTQFGKPVTLSCSQTLNHNVMYWYQQKSSQAPKLLFHYYDKDFNNEADTPDNFQSRRPNTSFCFLDIRSPGLGDTAMYLCATSRARIMNTEAFFGQGTRLTVV.

This clone was observed at least ten times. The chain carries TRBV30 and TRBJ1-2, with D tentatively TRBD1 (5 bases). This CDR3 contains 15 residues. The V gene lost 2 bases and the J gene lost 6 bases, with 19 bases spanning the gap. Germline V gene lookup returns CDR1 GTSNPN and CDR2 SVGIG (reference sequence). CDR3 sequence (DNA): TGTGCCTGGAGTCCCTTCCTAGGTGGGGGGAATGGCTACACCTTC. Its translation is CAWSPFLGGGNGYTF.

This clone was seen repeatedly, ten times or more. This chain uses TRBV3-1 with TRBJ1-3; TRBD1 is a possible D gene (6 bases). V shed 4 bases and J shed 4 bases, with 11 bases lying between them. Per germline, CDR1 LGHDT and CDR2 YNNKEL (reference sequence). The CDR3 has 14 amino acids. Here the CDR3 reads CASSPRTDGNTIYF. The CDR3 DNA is TGTGCCAGCAGCCCCCGGACAGACGGAAACACCATATATTTT.

This clone occurred many times. This rearrangement joins TRBV19 to TRBJ2-5; 9 bases are shared with TRBD1. The CDR3 has 15 residues. J gave up 3 bases and V 4 bases, and 6 bases lay outside the gene matches. Germline V gene sequence: CDR1 LNHDA, CDR2 SQIVND (reference sequence). The CDR3 region has the DNA TGTGCCAGTAGTAGAACAGGGGGCAGAGAAGAGACCCAGTACTTC. Translated: CASSRTGGREETQYF.

This clone was counted between two and nine times. The chain couples TRBV18 to TRBJ2-7; D may match TRBD1 or TRBD2 (5 bases each). This CDR3 is 16 amino acids long. Trimming shortened V by 4 bases and J by 3 bases, and 19 bases separated the two germline ends. Germline V gene data show CDR1 as KGHSH and CDR2 as LQKENI. CDR3 sequence reads: CASSQLPGPGNYEQYF. The DNA for the CDR3 is TGTGCCAGCTCACAACTACCGGGACCGGGTAACTACGAGCAGTACTTC. The variable domain in full, with the rest retrieved from reference TRBV18 and TRBJ2-7, is NAGVMQNPRHLVRRRGQEARLRCSPMKGHSHVYWYRQLPEEGLKFMVYLQKENIIDESGMPKERFSAEFPKEGPSILRIQQVVRGDSAAYFCASSQLPGPGNYEQYFGPGTRLTVT.

The chain uses TRBV28 and TRBJ1-1, with 7 bases identical to TRBD1. V shed 5 bases, J shed 5 bases, and the junction held 14 bases outside the gene matches. The CDR3 is 16 residues long. Germline lookup yields CDR1 MDHEN and CDR2 SYDVKM. The CDR3 region has the DNA TGTGCCAGCAGTCTCACCCACAGGGGCGGCGTGACTGAAGCTTTCTTT. Amino acids: CASSLTHRGGVTEAFF.

The rearrangement links TRBV20-1 to TRBJ2-7; D not certain. The CDR3 covers 14 residues. Trimming shortened V by 6 bases and J by 2 bases, and 17 bases separated the two germline ends. Germline CDR1 and CDR2: DFQATT and SNEGSKA (reference sequence). The CDR3 nucleotides read TGCAGTGCCCTACCTAGGCTCAGTACCTACGAGCAGTACTTC. Translated: CSALPRLSTYEQYF.

With regard to this clone: The junction departs from germline at one end; a sequencing error may be responsible. V usage is TRBV7-7 and J usage is TRBJ2-7; unclear D gene. The CDR3 length is 14 residues. Looked up from germline, CDR1 is SSHAT and CDR2 is FNYEAQ (reference sequence). CDR3 sequence (DNA): TGTGCTAGCAGCCCGGCCTTCAAGGTCCACGAGCAGTACTTC. It specifies CASSPAFKVHEQYF.

This clone turned up a few times. The gene calls are TRBV28 and TRBJ2-2; no firm D call. The CDR3 has 15 amino acids. The V end was cut by 5 bases, the J end by 3 bases, with 13 bases between. From germline, CDR1 is MDHEN and CDR2 SYDVKM. CDR3 nucleotide sequence: TGTGCCAGCAGTCCTCACCGGGTGGACACCGGGGAGCTGTTTTTT. This codes for CASSPHRVDTGELFF.

This clone was detected only a few times. This chain joins TRBV30 and TRBJ1-1; no clear D gene. The germline V and J ends were trimmed by 4 bases and 1 base, with 13 bases remaining between them. This CDR3 spans 14 amino acids. Germline V gene sequence: CDR1 GTSNPN, CDR2 SVGIG (reference sequence). In nucleotides, the CDR3 is TGTGCCTGGATTGTCACAGCCTGGAACACTGAAGCTTTCTTT. It codes for CAWIVTAWNTEAFF.

This clone was counted many times. The DNA of the CDR3 is TGTGCCAGCAGCTTGGGAGGCTCTGGAAACACCATATATTTT. Its protein product is CASSLGGSGNTIYF. This chain uses TRBV5-4 with TRBJ1-3; no clear D. Trimming removed 0 bases at V and 0 bases at J, with 4 bases between. The CDR3 has 14 residues. Germline V gene sequence: CDR1 SGHNT, CDR2 YYREEE (reference sequence).

The chain employs TRBV9 and TRBJ2-3, with D uncertain. Per the germline V gene, CDR1 is SGDLS and CDR2 is YYNGEE. V shed 0 bases and J shed 0 bases, with 8 bases lying between them. The CDR3 contains 15 residues. Here the CDR3 DNA reads TGTGCCAGCAGCGTAGGGGCGGACAGCACAGATACGCAGTATTTT. This sequence encodes CASSVGADSTDTQYF.

This clone was seen more than once but under ten times. V is TRBV7-9 and J is TRBJ2-1; a possible D gene is TRBD2 (5 bases). Germline V gene data show CDR1 as SEHNR and CDR2 as FQNEAQ (reference sequence). Trimming removed 2 bases from V and 12 bases from J, with 11 bases in between. There are 12 residues in the CDR3. This chain's CDR3 is CASSLFTEGQFF. CDR3 sequence (DNA): TGTGCCAGCAGCTTATTTACCGAGGGGCAGTTCTTC. Full variable domain (outside the CDR3, taken from reference TRBV7-9 and TRBJ2-1): DTGVSQNPRHKITKRGQNVTFRCDPISEHNRLYWYRQTLGQGPEFLTYFQNEAQLEKSRLLSDRFSAERPKGSFSTLEIQRTEQGDSAMYLCASSLFTEGQFFGPGTRLTVL.